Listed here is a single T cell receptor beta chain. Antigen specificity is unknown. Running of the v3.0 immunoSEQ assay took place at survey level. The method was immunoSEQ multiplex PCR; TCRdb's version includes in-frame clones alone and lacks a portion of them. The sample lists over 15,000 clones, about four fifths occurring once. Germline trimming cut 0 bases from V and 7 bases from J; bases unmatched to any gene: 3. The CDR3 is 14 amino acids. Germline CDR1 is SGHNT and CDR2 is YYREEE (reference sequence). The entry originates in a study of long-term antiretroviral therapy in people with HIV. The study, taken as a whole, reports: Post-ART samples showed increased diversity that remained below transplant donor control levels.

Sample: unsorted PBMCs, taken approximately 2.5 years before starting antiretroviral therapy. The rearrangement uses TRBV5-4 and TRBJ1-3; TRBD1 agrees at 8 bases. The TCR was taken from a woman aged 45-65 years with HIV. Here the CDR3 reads CASSLDQGANTIYF. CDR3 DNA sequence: TGTGCCAGCAGCTTGGACCAGGGGGCTAACACCATATATTTT.